This TCR beta chain was sequenced for a study of cytomegalovirus exposure and HLA in healthy donors. V lost 4 bases to trimming and J lost 5 bases, with 6 bases between them. The CDR3 runs 12 residues. Germline-derived CDR1 and CDR2 are ENHRY and SYGVKD. The primer mix had 60 Vbeta and 13 Jbeta primers. Libraries were prepared by immunoSEQ multiplex PCR; TCRdb keeps only in-frame clonotypes and omits some of them. The sample has over 150,000 clones; approximately 79% are singletons. Sequencing was carried out using PBMCs. The V and J genes are TRBV10-3 and TRBJ2-1; D is unclear. The receptor was isolated from a man aged 40-49 years in good health and CMV-seronegative. The CDR3 reads CAISGANNEQFF. CDR3 nucleotide sequence: TGTGCCATCAGTGGGGCAAACAATGAGCAGTTCTTC.